Listed below are T cell receptor beta chains from one sample, sequenced in a study of blood T cell repertoires in COVID-19. The data were produced by immunoSEQ multiplex PCR, yet TCRdb's version contains in-frame clones alone and is incomplete. The top ten hold about 8% of the sample, which has roughly 120,000 clones, around four fifths seen once. Sequencing was done on a sample of peripheral blood. The source of these receptors is a man between 65 and 85 years old with active or convalescent COVID-19. Each CDR3 is given with its conserved first and last residue. Each record gives: V gene, D gene, J gene, clone size, CDR3 protein, CDR3 DNA. The D gene is left open where the match is weak. A row's size may be missing; if present it is once, few, many or a size class.

>TRBV5-1|TRBD2|TRBJ2-3|NA
CASRPGLAGLPGTDTQYF
TGCGCCAGCAGACCGGGACTAGCGGGCCTACCTGGCACAGATACGCAGTATTTT
>TRBV7-6|NA|TRBJ2-1|once
CASSLRGYSYNEQFF
TGTGCCAGCAGCTTACGGGGGTACAGCTACAATGAGCAGTTCTTC
>TRBV6-2/TRBV6-3|NA|TRBJ2-2|NA
CASSYESRAVGELFF
TGTGCCAGCAGTTACGAAAGCAGGGCGGTCGGGGAGCTGTTTTTT
>TRBV6-2/TRBV6-3|NA|TRBJ2-7|NA
CASSCFGQTTSCHEQYF
TGTGCCAGCAGTTGCTTCGGACAAACCACCTCCTGCCACGAGCAGTACTTC
>TRBV18|TRBD1|TRBJ1-2|NA
CASSSGQVSSGYTF
TGTGCCAGCTCATCAGGACAGGTATCGTCTGGCTACACCTTC
>TRBV2|NA|TRBJ1-6|NA
CASSLGSSPLHF
TGTGCCAGCAGTCTTGGTAGTTCACCCCTCCACTTT
>TRBV7-3|NA|TRBJ2-3|NA
CASSSGTSTDTQYF
TGTGCCAGCAGTTCCGGGACTAGCACAGATACGCAGTATTTT
>TRBV18|NA|TRBJ2-1|NA
CASSRQGGSYNEQFF
TGTGCCAGCTCCCGCCAAGGGGGTTCCTACAATGAGCAGTTCTTC
>TRBV5-1|TRBD1|TRBJ1-2|NA
CASSLAPQGANYGYTF
TGCGCCAGCAGCTTGGCGCCACAGGGGGCAAACTATGGCTACACCTTC
>TRBV28|NA|TRBJ1-2|NA
CASSLDIQGYTF
TGTGCCAGCAGTTTGGACATCCAGGGCTACACCTTC
>TRBV29-1|NA|TRBJ2-1|NA
CSVDPLTSYNEQFF
TGCAGCGTTGACCCCCTTACTAGTTACAATGAGCAGTTCTTC
>TRBV18|TRBD1|TRBJ1-1|NA
CASSPDRVWTEAFF
TGTGCCAGCTCACCGGACAGGGTATGGACTGAAGCTTTCTTT
>TRBV30|NA|TRBJ1-1|NA
CAWSFGHGNTEAFF
TGTGCATGGAGTTTCGGACACGGCAACACTGAAGCTTTCTTT
>TRBV6-2/TRBV6-3|TRBD2|TRBJ2-2|NA
CASSPGLAGYTGELFF
TGTGCCAGCAGCCCGGGACTAGCGGGTTACACCGGGGAGCTGTTTTTT
>TRBV10-3|TRBD2|TRBJ2-3|NA
CAIRSGGEDTQYF
TGTGCCATCCGTAGCGGGGGCGAAGATACGCAGTATTTT
>TRBV4-1|NA|TRBJ2-1|NA
CASSRGLIYEQFF
TGCGCCAGCAGCCGAGGACTAATCTATGAGCAGTTCTTC
>TRBV27|NA|TRBJ1-1|once
CASSFFPLNTEAFF
TGTGCCAGCAGTTTTTTTCCTTTGAACACTGAAGCTTTCTTT
>TRBV30|NA|TRBJ2-1|NA
CASGRELHEQFF
TGTGCCTCGGGCCGGGAATTACATGAGCAGTTCTTC
>TRBV7-8|NA|TRBJ2-3|NA
CASSTAGVWNTDTQYF
TGTGCCAGCAGCACGGCAGGGGTTTGGAACACAGATACGCAGTATTTT
>TRBV11-3|NA|TRBJ1-4|NA
CASSAQGPPNEKLFF
TGTGCCAGCAGCGCCCAGGGTCCACCTAATGAAAAACTGTTTTTT
>TRBV10-3|TRBD1|TRBJ2-7|NA
CAISESTGGRSYEQYF
TGTGCCATCAGTGAGTCGACAGGGGGCCGGTCCTACGAGCAGTACTTC
>TRBV15|TRBD1|TRBJ1-2|NA
CATSRDPADRDGYTF
TGTGCCACCAGCAGAGATCCGGCGGACAGGGATGGCTACACCTTC